These 24 T cell receptor beta chains were all obtained from the same sample, sequenced in a study of blood T cell repertoires in COVID-19. Repertoires were generated with immunoSEQ multiplex PCR, while TCRdb's copy carries only in-frame clones and drops some. The table records under 350,000 clones, roughly 91% of them present only once. Sequencing was carried out using PBMCs or T cells enriched from blood (not recorded which). The receptor set was obtained from a woman in her fifties or sixties who had recovered from COVID-19.

V and J are TRBV6-5 and TRBJ2-3, with TRBD2 matching over 7 bases. CDR1 MNHEY and CDR2 SVGAGI come from the germline V gene. CDR3 size: 14 residues. V trimming: 6 bases; J trimming: 4 bases; junction bases outside the gene matches: 7. The CDR3 here is CASRAGSGADTQYF. CDR3 nucleotides: TGTGCCAGCAGAGCGGGGTCCGGGGCAGATACGCAGTATTTT.

V gene TRBV12-5 combines with J gene TRBJ1-1, with D hard to call. The CDR3 is 13 residues long. Germline CDR1 reads LGHNT; CDR2 reads FRNRAP. Trimming stripped 6 bases from V and 0 bases from J, with 8 bases between. The CDR3 nucleotides are TGTGCTAGTGGGGAGTTAGTGAACACTGAAGCTTTCTTT. Residues: CASGELVNTEAFF.

V usage is TRBV2 and J usage is TRBJ2-4; D is ambiguous. Between the trimmed V and J ends, which lost 7 bases and 0 bases, there was a span of 16 bases. In germline, CDR1 is SNHLY, CDR2 FYNNEI. There are 16 residues in the CDR3. The CDR3 bases are TGTGCCAGCAAGTTGGAGTCGATGCTAGCCAAAAACATTCAGTACTTC. This codes for CASKLESMLAKNIQYF.

In DNA form, the CDR3 reads TGTGCCAGCAGTTTGTTAGATAGCAATCAGCCCCAGCATTTT. Amino acids: CASSLLDSNQPQHF. The V and J genes are TRBV28 and TRBJ1-5; no reliable D call. This CDR3 spans 14 amino acids. Trimming shortened V by 3 bases and J by 0 bases, and 6 bases separated the two germline ends. CDR1 MDHEN and CDR2 SYDVKM come from the germline V gene. The full variable domain, in which reference TRBV28 and TRBJ1-5 provide the parts outside the CDR3, is DVKVTQSSRYLVKRTGEKVFLECVQDMDHENMFWYRQDPGLGLRLIYFSYDVKMKEKGDIPEGYSVSREKKERFSLILESASTNQTSMYLCASSLLDSNQPQHFGDGTRLSIL.

The chain combines TRBV2 with TRBJ2-3, with TRBD2 matching 10 bases. The germline gives CDR1 SNHLY, CDR2 FYNNEI. Trimming cost V 7 bases and J 1 base; bases outside gene matches: 5. This CDR3 has 15 amino acids. The CDR3 here is CASNPGTSGTDTQYF. DNA for the CDR3: TGTGCCAGCAACCCCGGGACTAGCGGCACAGATACGCAGTATTTT.

The chain has TRBV27 and TRBJ1-4; 11 positions agree with TRBD1. The CDR3 consists of 17 residues. V gave up 6 bases and J gave up 4 bases; unmatched junction bases: 10. The germline CDR1 and CDR2 sequences are MNHEY and SMNVEV (reference sequence). The CDR3 sequence: CASRDRGLPNYNEKLFF. The CDR3 DNA is TGTGCCAGCAGGGACAGGGGGCTACCGAATTATAATGAAAAACTGTTTTTT.

The chain combines TRBV30 with TRBJ1-1, with D possibly TRBD1 on 6 matching bases. The CDR3 consists of 13 residues. Trimming stripped 5 bases from V and 5 bases from J, with 15 bases between. Germline CDR1 reads GTSNPN; CDR2 reads SVGIG (reference sequence). CDR3 region: CAWSRGGGTEAFF. The CDR3 nucleotides are TGTGCCTGGTCCAGGGGAGGGGGGACTGAAGCTTTCTTT. The full variable domain, completed using reference TRBV30 and TRBJ1-1, is SQTIHQWPATLVQPVGSPLSLECTVEGTSNPNLYWYRQAAGRGLQLLFYSVGIGQISSEVPQNLSASRPQDRQFILSSKKLLLSDSGFYLCAWSRGGGTEAFFGQGTRLTVV.

The chain recombines TRBV7-9 with TRBJ2-4; no firm D call. Germline CDR1 and CDR2: SEHNR and FQNEAQ (reference sequence). The CDR3 loop spans 14 amino acids. The germline V and J ends were trimmed by 1 base and 2 bases, with 6 bases remaining between them. CDR3 sequence: CASSLETTKNIQYF. CDR3 nucleotide sequence: TGTGCCAGCAGCTTAGAGACAACCAAAAACATTCAGTACTTC.

CDR3 bases: TGTGCCAGCAGCCACCTACAGGGGGCCCTGTCCTACAATGAGCAGTTCTTC. Translating gives CASSHLQGALSYNEQFF. The chain combines TRBV14 with TRBJ2-1; 9 bases match TRBD1. There are 17 residues in the CDR3. Germline V gene lookup returns CDR1 SGHDN and CDR2 FVKESK. V lost 3 bases and J lost 1; bases outside the gene matches: 7. Full variable domain (missing parts from reference TRBV14 and TRBJ2-1): EAGVTQFPSHSVIEKGQTVTLRCDPISGHDNLYWYRRVMGKEIKFLLHFVKESKQDESGMPNNRFLAERTGGTYSTLKVQPAELEDSGVYFCASSHLQGALSYNEQFFGPGTRLTVL.

This clone was counted a few times. V usage is TRBV12-5 and J usage is TRBJ1-1; D gene uncertain. V was trimmed by 0 bases and J by 11 bases, leaving 13 bases between them. Looked up from germline, CDR1 is LGHNT and CDR2 is FRNRAP. The CDR3 extends over 13 amino acids. The CDR3 is CASGLVLPGRAFF. Written as DNA, the CDR3 is TGTGCTAGTGGTTTGGTGCTTCCGGGAAGGGCTTTCTTT.

V usage is TRBV5-4 and J usage is TRBJ1-3, with 9 bases lining up with TRBD1. Germline trimming cut 3 bases from V and 1 base from J; bases unmatched to any gene: 5. From germline, CDR1 is SGHNT and CDR2 YYREEE (reference sequence). CDR3 length equals 16 residues. The CDR3 DNA is TGTGCCAGCAGCTCCGGGACAGGGTATTCTGGAAACACCATATATTTT. It encodes CASSSGTGYSGNTIYF.

The chain joins TRBV5-6 to TRBJ2-6; D not resolved. Germline CDR1 is SGHDT and CDR2 is YYEEEE. V lost 1 base and J 0 bases, leaving 8 bases between the germline ends. This CDR3 region has 16 residues. The CDR3 bases are TGTGCCAGCAGCTTGTTAGGAGTCTCTGGGGCCAACGTCCTGACTTTC. Its translation: CASSLLGVSGANVLTF.

This rearrangement joins TRBV2 to TRBJ2-5; 11 nucleotides agree with TRBD2. V lost 6 bases to trimming and J lost 2 bases; unmatched junction nucleotides: 11. The germline CDR1 and CDR2 sequences are SNHLY and FYNNEI. This CDR3 is built from 17 residues. The DNA for the CDR3 is TGTGCCAGCAGCCCCCCGAAACTAGCGGGGGCACAAGAGACCCAGTACTTC. Residues: CASSPPKLAGAQETQYF.

The sample holds one count of this clone. Here the CDR3 reads CASSESGGSYEQYF. The DNA for the CDR3 is TGTGCCAGCAGTGAATCAGGGGGTAGCTACGAGCAGTACTTC. V gene TRBV6-4 combines with J gene TRBJ2-7; 7 nucleotides match TRBD1. The V gene end was trimmed by 3 bases and the J gene end by 3 bases; junction bases not matched to a gene: 5. From germline, CDR1 is MRHNA and CDR2 SNTAGT. This CDR3 comprises 14 residues.

Here the CDR3 reads CASSYGLMGYTF. Here the CDR3 DNA reads TGTGCCAGCAGTTACGGACTGATGGGCTACACCTTC. The gene calls are TRBV2 and TRBJ1-2, with D unclear. CDR1 SNHLY and CDR2 FYNNEI come from the germline V gene. The germline V and J ends were trimmed by 5 bases and 8 bases, with 12 bases remaining between them. The CDR3 extends over 12 amino acids.

The rearrangement links TRBV30 to TRBJ1-2; maybe TRBD1 (5 bases). With 2 bases removed from V and 2 bases from J, the gap between germline ends came to 15 bases. Looked up from germline, CDR1 is GTSNPN and CDR2 is SVGIG (reference sequence). This CDR3 has 15 residues. This chain's CDR3 is CAWSYLRTLNYGYTF. The CDR3 DNA follows: TGTGCCTGGAGTTATTTGAGGACACTCAACTATGGCTACACCTTC.

J is TRBJ2-7 and V is TRBV11-2; D remains unclear. The CDR3 sequence is 14 residues long. V gave up 2 bases and J gave up 4 bases, with 12 bases separating them. In germline, CDR1 is SGHAT, CDR2 FQNNGV. The DNA of the CDR3 is TGTGCCAGCAGCTTAACCCCGGTCGGTTACGAGCAGTACTTC. It translates to CASSLTPVGYEQYF.

CDR3 sequence reads: CAISEGNSGSGTQYF. CDR3 DNA sequence: TGTGCCATCAGTGAGGGAAATAGCGGGAGTGGGACCCAGTACTTC. The V and J genes are TRBV10-3 and TRBJ2-5; 9 bases agree with TRBD2. The germline CDR1 and CDR2 sequences are ENHRY and SYGVKD. The CDR3 sequence is 15 residues long. With V trimmed by 2 bases and J by 7 bases, 8 bases remained unmatched.

The chain has TRBV2 and TRBJ1-1; D perhaps matches TRBD1 (5 bases). Germline CDR1 and CDR2: SNHLY and FYNNEI. V was trimmed by 9 bases and J by 0 bases, leaving 11 bases between them. The CDR3 spans 13 residues. DNA for the CDR3: TGTGCCAGTGGGCTAGGGGTGAACACTGAAGCTTTCTTT. Encoded protein: CASGLGVNTEAFF.

This rearrangement joins TRBV9 to TRBJ2-3, with D maybe TRBD1 (6 bases). The ends were cut back, 3 bases at V and 1 base at J, with 12 bases in the middle. In germline, CDR1 is SGDLS, CDR2 YYNGEE. This CDR3 comprises 15 residues. Here the CDR3 DNA reads TGTGCCAGCAGCGAGGGGGTGGCAGGCACAGATACGCAGTATTTT. Translating gives CASSEGVAGTDTQYF.

The V call is TRBV6-5, the J call TRBJ2-3; 7 bases line up with TRBD1. The germline CDR1 and CDR2 sequences are MNHEY and SVGAGI. The CDR3 runs 14 residues. Germline trimming cut 6 bases from V and 2 bases from J; bases unmatched to any gene: 5. The CDR3 is CASRRDRNTDTQYF. The DNA for the CDR3 is TGTGCCAGCAGAAGGGACAGAAACACAGATACGCAGTATTTT.

The genes are TRBV28 and TRBJ1-5, with a weak D call TRBD1 (6 bases). The CDR3 has 15 residues. Germline V gene sequence: CDR1 MDHEN, CDR2 SYDVKM. The V end lost 2 bases, the J end lost 6 bases, and 14 bases lay between the germline ends. The CDR3 loop reads CASSLGQGYRQPQHF. CDR3 in DNA: TGTGCCAGCAGTTTAGGCCAGGGGTATCGTCAGCCCCAGCATTTT.

This chain joins TRBV28 and TRBJ1-1; TRBD1 is a possible D gene (5 bases). This CDR3 has 17 amino acids. Trimming pared 5 bases from V and 5 bases from J, leaving 24 bases between. The V gene's germline CDR1 is MDHEN and CDR2 SYDVKM. In nucleotides, the CDR3 is TGTGCCAGCAGTAGTCTGGGGACTGAAGTATCGGGGACTGAAGCTTTCTTT. This gives the protein CASSSLGTEVSGTEAFF.

The genes are TRBV5-8 and TRBJ1-2; TRBD1 matches at 11 bases. Per the germline V gene, CDR1 is SGHTS and CDR2 is YDEGEE. V shed 4 bases, J shed 2 bases, and the junction held 1 base outside the gene matches. The CDR3 has 14 residues. CDR3 DNA: TGTGCCAGCAGCCGGACAGGGGGCAACTATGGCTACACCTTC. It codes for CASSRTGGNYGYTF. The complete variable domain, with remaining parts taken from reference TRBV5-8 and TRBJ1-2, reads EAGVTQSPTHLIKTRGQQATLRCSPISGHTSVYWYQQALGLGLQFLLWYDEGEERNRGNFPPRFSGRQFPNYSSELNVNALELEDSALYLCASSRTGGNYGYTFGSGTRLTVV.